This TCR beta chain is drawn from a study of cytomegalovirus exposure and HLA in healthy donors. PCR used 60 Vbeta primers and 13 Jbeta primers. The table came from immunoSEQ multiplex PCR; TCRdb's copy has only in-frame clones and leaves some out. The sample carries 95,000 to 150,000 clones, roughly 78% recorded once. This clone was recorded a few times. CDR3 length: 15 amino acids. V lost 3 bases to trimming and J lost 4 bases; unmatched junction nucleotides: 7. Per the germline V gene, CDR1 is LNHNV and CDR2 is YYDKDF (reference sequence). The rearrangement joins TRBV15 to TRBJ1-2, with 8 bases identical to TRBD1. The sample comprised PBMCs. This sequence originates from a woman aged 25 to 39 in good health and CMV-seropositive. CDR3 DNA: TGTGCCACCAGCAGGGGTACAGGGGGGATCTATGGCTACACCTTC. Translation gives CATSRGTGGIYGYTF.